Listed here is a single TCR beta chain. This entry is derived from a study of T cell responses to AZD1222 COVID-19 vaccine. The CDR3 totals 15 residues. Trimming cost V 1 base and J 9 bases; bases outside gene matches: 6. Germline-derived CDR1 and CDR2 are LGHNA and YSLEER. Profiling relied on immunoSEQ multiplex PCR, and the TCRdb table lists in-frame clones only, not all of them. The profile shows roughly 120,000 clones, approximately 85% of them singletons. The sequence was obtained from an adult in good health. The sequencing used peripheral blood, collected on day 0 of AZD1222 vaccination. The chain has TRBV4-3 and TRBJ2-1; 10 bases line up with TRBD2. The CDR3 sequence: CASSQVRLAGVEQFF. The CDR3 DNA is TGCGCCAGCAGCCAAGTACGCCTAGCGGGGGTTGAGCAGTTCTTC.